This record covers a single T cell receptor beta chain. Antigen: not known. The assay was immunoSEQ multiplex PCR, and TCRdb's table has in-frame clones only and misses some. The profile shows approximately 200,000 clones, roughly 77% of them singletons. The data originate from a study of cytomegalovirus exposure and HLA in healthy donors. Study-level results: Through in vitro validation, three CMV-associated chains were shown to be specific for CMV antigens.

The germline V and J ends were trimmed by 0 bases and 2 bases, with 8 bases remaining between them. The V gene's germline CDR1 is SGHNT and CDR2 YYREEE (reference sequence). The length of the CDR3 is 14 residues. From the 120-subject validation cohort, which was separate from the approximately 670-subject first cohort, the donors were drawn. The specimen was PBMCs. This clonotype was obtained from a woman in her twenties or thirties in good health and CMV-seronegative. V and J are TRBV5-4 and TRBJ1-2, with D perhaps matching TRBD1 (6 bases). CDR3 residues: CASSLDTGNYGYTF. The CDR3 nucleotides are TGTGCCAGCAGCTTGGATACAGGGAACTATGGCTACACCTTC.